The rows below give T cell receptor beta chains drawn from one sample of a study of blood T cell repertoires in COVID-19. Generated by immunoSEQ multiplex PCR, the TCRdb table keeps only in-frame clones and is missing some. The repertoire holds 150,000 or so clones, with approximately 84% as singletons. The material sequenced was peripheral blood. The receptors were gathered from a woman between 50 and 59 years old with COVID-19, enrolled during active disease. Each CDR3 is given with its conserved first and last residue.

len,v_gene,j_gene,CDR3aa
14,TRBV6-5,TRBJ1-2,CASSYGTGGYGYTF
19,TRBV19,TRBJ2-7,CASSGRGASGGRSSYEQYF
15,TRBV6-2/TRBV6-3,TRBJ2-7,CASSSPVTSSYEQYF
14,TRBV28,TRBJ2-3,CASSPGTGLHTQYF
16,TRBV11-2,TRBJ1-1,CASSPTYRALNTEAFF
16,TRBV19,TRBJ2-3,CASSTWTGGTYDTQYF
16,TRBV19,TRBJ1-5,CASSPRGGPGNQPQHF
13,TRBV11-3,TRBJ1-2,CASSLQGARGYTF
13,TRBV30,TRBJ2-7,CAWSVERGYEQYF
16,TRBV23-1,TRBJ2-7,CASSQSEQIDSYEQYF
15,TRBV27,TRBJ2-5,CASTSQGAGQETQYF
13,TRBV19,TRBJ1-1,CASSSIGGTEAFF
14,TRBV11-1,TRBJ1-6,CASSDRGGNSPLHF
17,TRBV7-7,TRBJ1-2,CASSLVNAQGANDGYTF
16,TRBV5-6,TRBJ1-1,CASSLLRGQGVAEAFF
17,TRBV5-4,TRBJ2-1,CASSLGSSGGSYNEQFF
16,TRBV7-7,TRBJ2-5,CASSNLLAGGMETQYF
15,TRBV11-2,TRBJ2-1,CASSFQRGSYNEQFF
16,TRBV24-1,TRBJ2-1,CATSDPDRGRGNEQFF
12,TRBV2,TRBJ1-2,CASSETGGGYTF
15,TRBV6-1,TRBJ1-2,CASSSPGTGVHGYTF
14,TRBV27,TRBJ1-2,CASSLDRGGYGYTF
14,TRBV5-1,TRBJ1-1,CASSGTGVDTEAFF
15,TRBV25-1,TRBJ2-3,CASSRLAGGTDTQYF
14,TRBV28,TRBJ2-7,CASSPRGGPYEQYF
15,TRBV3-1/TRBV3-2,TRBJ2-7,CASSRADSDPYEQYF